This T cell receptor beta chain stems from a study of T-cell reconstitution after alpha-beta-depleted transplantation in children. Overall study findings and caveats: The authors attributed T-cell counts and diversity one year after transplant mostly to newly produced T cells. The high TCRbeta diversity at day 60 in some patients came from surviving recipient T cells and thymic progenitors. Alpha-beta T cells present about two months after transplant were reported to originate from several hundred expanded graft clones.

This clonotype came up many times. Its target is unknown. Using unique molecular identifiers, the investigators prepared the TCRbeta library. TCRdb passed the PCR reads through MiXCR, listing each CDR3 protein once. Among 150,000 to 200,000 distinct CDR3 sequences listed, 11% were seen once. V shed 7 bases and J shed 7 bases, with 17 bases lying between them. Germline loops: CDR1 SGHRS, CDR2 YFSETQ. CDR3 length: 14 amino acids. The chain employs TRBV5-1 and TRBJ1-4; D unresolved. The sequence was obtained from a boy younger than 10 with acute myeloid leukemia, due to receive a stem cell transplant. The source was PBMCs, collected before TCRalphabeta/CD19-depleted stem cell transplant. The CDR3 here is CASSPRVRSEKLFF. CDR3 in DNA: TGCGCCAGCTCGCCTCGCGTACGAAGTGAAAAACTGTTTTTT.